The rows below give T cell receptor beta chains drawn from one sample of a study of shared clonotypes between healthy human individuals. Data came from immunoSEQ multiplex PCR; TCRdb stores just in-frame clones and leaves some out. The sample gives about 2.4 million clones, 93% of which show up once; approximately 0.36% is in the top ten. Sequenced material: naive CD4+ T cells from PBMCs. These receptors were taken from a man younger than 35 in good health. Some clones in this sample may be carry-over from other donors' samples. CDR3s include the opening cysteine and the closing phenylalanine or tryptophan. D genes are given only for firm matches. Clone size is not always given. Where it is, it says once, few, many or a class for expanded clones.

J | D | size | V | CDR3 | DNA
TRBJ1-1 | TRBD1 | NA | TRBV7-8 | CASSPRAGGDTEAFF | TGTGCCAGCAGCCCTAGAGCAGGGGGCGACACTGAAGCTTTCTTT
TRBJ2-3 | NA | NA | TRBV5-4 | CASRKAGTDAADTQYF | TGTGCCAGCAGGAAAGCCGGGACTGACGCCGCCGATACGCAGTATTTT
TRBJ1-5 | TRBD1 | few | TRBV28 | CATRQGERPQHF | TGTGCCACTAGACAGGGGGAGAGGCCCCAGCATTTT
TRBJ1-1 | NA | NA | TRBV28 | CASRTHRVAEAFF | TGTGCCAGCAGAACCCACAGGGTTGCGGAAGCTTTCTTT
TRBJ2-2 | NA | NA | TRBV7-2 | CASRPAGLPWTGELFF | TGTGCCAGCAGACCCGCAGGCCTCCCGTGGACCGGGGAGCTGTTTTTT
TRBJ2-1 | NA | NA | TRBV18 | CASSPPLAGAYNEQFF | TGTGCCAGCTCACCACCATTGGCGGGGGCATACAATGAGCAGTTCTTC
TRBJ2-1 | TRBD2 | NA | TRBV5-8 | CASSPGTSASNEQFF | TGTGCCAGCAGCCCCGGGACTAGCGCTTCCAATGAGCAGTTCTTC
TRBJ2-7 | NA | NA | TRBV18 | CASSPGFGRGDEQYF | TGTGCCAGCTCACCGGGGTTTGGCAGGGGAGACGAGCAGTACTTC
TRBJ2-5 | NA | NA | TRBV5-4 | CASSFQQGGAETQYF | TGTGCCAGCAGCTTCCAGCAGGGAGGCGCGGAGACCCAGTACTTC
TRBJ2-1 | TRBD2 | NA | TRBV7-6 | CASSRPGTRSVYNEQFF | TGTGCCAGCAGCCGACCTGGGACTAGATCGGTGTACAATGAGCAGTTCTTC
TRBJ2-1 | NA | NA | TRBV5-6 | CASSIRDEQFF | TGTGCCAGCAGCATACGGGATGAGCAGTTCTTC
TRBJ1-1 | NA | few | TRBV14 | CASSQETSARAFF | TGTGCCAGCAGCCAAGAAACATCCGCACGAGCTTTCTTT
TRBJ2-7 | NA | NA | TRBV19 | CASSAGTETYEQYF | TGTGCCAGTAGTGCGGGGACAGAGACTTACGAGCAGTACTTC
TRBJ2-7 | TRBD1 | NA | TRBV28 | CASSQPGTGSYEQYF | TGTGCCAGCAGCCAGCCCGGGACAGGTTCCTACGAGCAGTACTTC
TRBJ1-3 | TRBD1 | once | TRBV18 | CASSNRQGKSGNTIYF | TGTGCCAGCTCAAACAGACAGGGGAAGTCTGGAAACACCATATATTTT
TRBJ2-7 | TRBD2 | NA | TRBV7-2 | CASSPPQGLAGGSEQYF | TGTGCCAGCAGCCCCCCCCAAGGACTAGCGGGAGGGAGCGAGCAGTACTTC
TRBJ1-1 | NA | NA | TRBV6-5 | CASSYGRRPDTEAFF | TGTGCCAGCAGTTACGGGCGCCGGCCGGACACTGAAGCTTTCTTT
TRBJ2-5 | NA | once | TRBV19 | CASSFAGAPETQYF | TGTGCCAGTAGTTTCGCAGGGGCTCCAGAGACCCAGTACTTC
TRBJ2-1 | TRBD2 | NA | TRBV11-2 | CASSSRVAGDNEQFF | TGTGCCAGCAGCTCCCGGGTAGCGGGAGACAATGAGCAGTTCTTC
TRBJ2-7 | TRBD1 | NA | TRBV23-1 | CASSPTSQGLPSMDEQYF | TGCGCCAGCAGTCCTACCTCACAGGGGTTGCCTAGCATGGACGAGCAGTACTTC
TRBJ1-5 | NA | once | TRBV5-5 | CASSLLAADSNQPQHF | TGTGCCAGCAGCTTGCTTGCGGCCGATAGCAATCAGCCCCAGCATTTT
TRBJ1-5 | NA | NA | TRBV28 | CASSFSGGGNQPQHF | TGTGCCAGCAGTTTCTCAGGAGGGGGCAATCAGCCCCAGCATTTT
TRBJ2-5 | TRBD2 | once | TRBV5-4 | CASSLSGRTQETQYF | TGTGCCAGCAGCTTAAGCGGGAGGACTCAAGAGACCCAGTACTTC
TRBJ2-1 | NA | NA | TRBV5-1 | CASSKSTGIVVNEQFF | TGCGCCAGCAGCAAATCGACCGGTATCGTAGTGAATGAGCAGTTCTTC
TRBJ1-4 | TRBD1 | NA | TRBV5-5 | CASSPWDSGGNEKLFF | TGTGCCAGCAGCCCCTGGGACAGCGGGGGGAATGAAAAACTGTTTTTT
TRBJ1-1 | NA | few | TRBV6-6 | CASRPPTVNTEAFF | TGTGCCAGCAGACCCCCGACAGTTAACACTGAAGCTTTCTTT
TRBJ1-5 | NA | once | TRBV18 | CASSVDSGSAQHF | TGTGCCAGCTCAGTGGATTCCGGGTCGGCCCAGCATTTT
TRBJ2-5 | NA | NA | TRBV30 | CAWSLEETQYF | TGTGCCTGGAGTCTCGAGGAGACCCAGTACTTC
TRBJ1-4 | NA | NA | TRBV5-1 | CASSLAGQYNEKLFF | TGCGCCAGCAGCTTGGCGGGGCAGTATAATGAAAAACTGTTTTTT
TRBJ1-5 | NA | NA | TRBV18 | CASSRGTVGTYSNQPQHF | TGTGCCAGCTCACGGGGGACCGTGGGGACCTATAGCAATCAGCCCCAGCATTTT
TRBJ2-7 | TRBD1 | once | TRBV14 | CASSLHFGQASYEQYF | TGTGCCAGCAGCCTACATTTCGGACAGGCCTCCTACGAGCAGTACTTC
TRBJ1-4 | TRBD1 | NA | TRBV19 | CASSPGQAFNEKLFF | TGTGCCAGTAGCCCCGGACAGGCCTTCAATGAAAAACTGTTTTTT
TRBJ2-2 | TRBD2 | NA | TRBV7-3 | CASTSHSGSLNTGELFF | TGTGCCAGCACCTCCCATAGCGGGAGCCTGAACACCGGGGAGCTGTTTTTT
TRBJ1-1 | NA | NA | TRBV20-1 | CSVRRGRAFF | TGCAGTGTTAGAAGGGGGAGAGCTTTCTTT
TRBJ2-3 | TRBD1 | NA | TRBV9 | CASSVGPTGGIDTQYF | TGTGCCAGCAGCGTAGGGCCAACAGGGGGCATTGATACGCAGTATTTT